The 24 T cell receptor beta chains reported below all come from one sample, sequenced in a study of blood T cell repertoires in COVID-19. Libraries were prepared by immunoSEQ multiplex PCR; TCRdb keeps only in-frame clonotypes and omits some of them. The table includes some 170,000 clones, 84% detected once. Input material: PBMCs or T cells enriched from blood (not recorded which). These receptors all stem from a middle-aged man who had recovered from COVID-19.

The chain carries TRBV5-1 and TRBJ1-1; perhaps TRBD1 as D (6 bases). The CDR3 extends over 16 amino acids. The V and J ends lost 0 bases and 4 bases respectively, with 16 bases between them. Looked up from germline, CDR1 is SGHRS and CDR2 is YFSETQ. The CDR3 DNA reads TGCGCCAGCAGCTTGGCCGACAGGATTGTGAGCACTGAAGCTTTCTTT. Residues: CASSLADRIVSTEAFF.

This clone has just a few counts. V gene TRBV5-1 combines with J gene TRBJ2-6; TRBD1 agrees at 8 bases. Germline V lookup: CDR1 SGHRS, CDR2 YFSETQ. The CDR3 covers 16 residues. Losses at the gene ends were 3 bases for V and 2 bases for J; bases not matched to a gene: 4. The CDR3 DNA sequence: TGCGCCAGCAGCTCGGGACAGGAAGCTGGGGCCAACGTCCTGACTTTC. This encodes CASSSGQEAGANVLTF.

This clone has just one count. This sequence joins TRBV18 and TRBJ1-4; no reliable D call. The CDR3 runs 13 residues. Germline V gene data show CDR1 as KGHSH and CDR2 as LQKENI. Trimming took off 7 bases at V and 5 bases at J, with 11 bases between the two ends. The CDR3 DNA sequence: TGTGCCAGCTGCCCCGAGATAAATGAAAAACTGTTTTTT. Translated: CASCPEINEKLFF.

This clone was found a few times. This chain links TRBV6-1 with TRBJ1-2; no definite D call. The germline V and J ends were trimmed by 3 bases and 4 bases, with 9 bases remaining between them. Germline-derived CDR1 and CDR2 are MNHNS and SASEGT. This CDR3 is built from 13 residues. The chain's CDR3 is CASSESGRYGYTF. The CDR3, as DNA: TGTGCCAGCAGTGAGAGCGGGCGCTATGGCTACACCTTC.

This rearrangement joins TRBV30 to TRBJ1-1; no definite D call. V shed 7 bases and J shed 0 bases, with 6 bases lying between them. The germline CDR1 and CDR2 sequences are GTSNPN and SVGIG (reference sequence). The CDR3 extends over 11 amino acids. The CDR3 spells CALAMNTEAFF. The CDR3 bases are TGTGCCTTAGCTATGAACACTGAAGCTTTCTTT.

This chain uses TRBV7-8 with TRBJ2-7; unclear D gene. The CDR3 has 15 residues. Germline V gene lookup returns CDR1 SGHVS and CDR2 FQNEAQ. Trimming removed 4 bases at V and 2 bases at J, with 15 bases between. This CDR3 reads CASSSTIPGPYEQYF. The DNA for the CDR3 is TGTGCCAGCAGCTCCACAATTCCGGGTCCCTACGAGCAGTACTTC.

The CDR3 reads CASSPGQGARNEQFF. The CDR3 nucleotides are TGCGCCAGCAGCCCCGGACAGGGGGCGCGGAATGAGCAGTTCTTC. The chain has TRBV5-1 and TRBJ2-1, with TRBD1 matching 11 bases. This CDR3 is built from 15 residues. The V segment lost 4 bases and the J segment 7 bases; nucleotides outside the gene matches: 7. Germline values: CDR1 SGHRS, CDR2 YFSETQ.

The CDR3 protein is CASSPFMLQSNEKLFF. The CDR3 DNA reads TGTGCCAGCTCACCATTTATGTTACAGTCAAATGAAAAACTGTTTTTT. The chain couples TRBV18 to TRBJ1-4, with D uncertain. This CDR3 spans 16 amino acids. V gave up 2 bases and J gave up 5 bases, with 15 bases separating them. Germline CDR1 and CDR2: KGHSH and LQKENI.

This sequence joins TRBV5-6 and TRBJ2-7; TRBD2 aligns across 7 bases. The CDR3 is made up of 14 amino acids. Germline V lookup: CDR1 SGHDT, CDR2 YYEEEE. The ends lost 5 bases at V and 5 bases at J; junction bases unmatched: 10. The CDR3 region has the DNA TGTGCCAGCAGTACTCGGGGGAGCGGGAACGAGCAGTACTTC. As protein: CASSTRGSGNEQYF.

This chain uses TRBV4-2 with TRBJ2-1; 9 bases agree with TRBD1. This CDR3 spans 14 amino acids. V was clipped by 3 bases and J by 5 bases; unmatched bases: 2. Germline CDR1 is LGHNA and CDR2 is YNFKEQ. The CDR3: CASSQDRGNNEQFF. CDR3 nucleotide sequence: TGTGCCAGCAGCCAGGACAGGGGAAACAATGAGCAGTTCTTC.

The chain carries TRBV5-4 and TRBJ2-7; tentatively, D is TRBD1 (5 bases). This CDR3 comprises 12 residues. The germline V and J ends were trimmed by 1 base and 5 bases, with 7 bases remaining between them. Germline V gives CDR1 SGHNT, CDR2 YYREEE (reference sequence). The CDR3 nucleotides read TGTGCCAGCAGCTTGTTAGGGGACGAGCAGTACTTC. This translates into CASSLLGDEQYF.

The sample holds a few counts of this clone. The J gene is TRBJ1-2, the V gene TRBV6-5, with 11 bases that match TRBD1. The CDR3 spans 13 residues. V was clipped by 10 bases and J by 5 bases; unmatched bases: 6. Germline V gene sequence: CDR1 MNHEY, CDR2 SVGAGI. The CDR3 DNA reads as TGTGCCACGTCGGACAGGGGGCATTATGGCTACACCTTC. Translated, it gives CATSDRGHYGYTF.

This chain links TRBV21-1 with TRBJ2-5; the table's D call of TRBD2 was not tested on the DNA. TRBV21-1 is shown as a pseudogene. CDR3 size: 12 residues. The CDR3 sequence: CASSNREETQYF. CDR3 DNA: TGTGCCAGCAGCAATCGGGAAGAGACCCAGTACTTC.

The V call is TRBV3-1 (or the pseudogene TRBV3-2), the J call TRBJ2-7, with a possible D match to TRBD2 (5 bases). CDR1 is LGHDT, CDR2 YNNKEL, per germline (reference sequence). With 1 base removed from V and 7 bases from J, the gap between germline ends came to 5 bases. The CDR3 length is 11 residues. The DNA of the CDR3 is TGTGCCAGCAGCCAAGCGGGGGAGCAGTACTTC. Its protein is CASSQAGEQYF.

About this clone: The same CDR3 arises from other DNA sequences in this sample as well. This sequence joins TRBV18 and TRBJ2-3; the match to TRBD1 covers 7 bases. With 2 bases clipped from V and 3 bases from J, the junction kept 5 bases outside the gene matches. This CDR3 spans 15 amino acids. Germline V CDR1 and CDR2: KGHSH, LQKENI. The CDR3 loop reads CASSPATGSTDTQYF. The DNA of the CDR3 is TGTGCCAGCTCACCAGCGACAGGGAGTACAGATACGCAGTATTTT. Drawing the rest from reference TRBV18 and TRBJ2-3, the complete variable domain is NAGVMQNPRHLVRRRGQEARLRCSPMKGHSHVYWYRQLPEEGLKFMVYLQKENIIDESGMPKERFSAEFPKEGPSILRIQQVVRGDSAAYFCASSPATGSTDTQYFGPGTRLTVL.

V gene TRBV2 combines with J gene TRBJ1-1; no firm D call. Germline V lookup: CDR1 SNHLY, CDR2 FYNNEI. The germline V and J ends were trimmed by 2 bases and 0 bases, with 7 bases remaining between them. The CDR3 loop spans 14 amino acids. The CDR3 spells CASSETYLNTEAFF. In DNA form, the CDR3 reads TGTGCCAGCAGTGAAACTTACCTGAACACTGAAGCTTTCTTT.

This clone is a singleton in its sample. This chain connects TRBV7-9 to TRBJ2-1; 7 positions agree with TRBD1. V lost 5 bases, J lost 9 bases, and 13 bases stayed unmatched. CDR3 size: 15 residues. Germline V gives CDR1 SEHNR, CDR2 FQNEAQ (reference sequence). The CDR3 region has the DNA TGTGCCAGCAGCAGACAGGGTCAGTGGAAAAGTGAGCAGTTCTTC. Residues: CASSRQGQWKSEQFF.

The rearrangement links TRBV14 to TRBJ1-5; D is uncertain. The germline CDR1 and CDR2 sequences are SGHDN and FVKESK. Trimming shortened V by 2 bases and J by 5 bases, and 7 bases separated the two germline ends. The CDR3 length is 13 residues. CDR3 protein: CASSQFGDQPQHF. CDR3 bases: TGTGCCAGCAGCCAATTCGGGGATCAGCCCCAGCATTTT. Variable domain in full (rest from reference TRBV14 and TRBJ1-5): EAGVTQFPSHSVIEKGQTVTLRCDPISGHDNLYWYRRVMGKEIKFLLHFVKESKQDESGMPNNRFLAERTGGTYSTLKVQPAELEDSGVYFCASSQFGDQPQHFGDGTRLSIL.

In this sample, this clone turned up a few times. The rearrangement links TRBV6-4 to TRBJ1-2; TRBD1 might be the D (6 bases). This CDR3 spans 13 amino acids. Trimming removed 4 bases from V and 4 bases from J, with 10 bases in between. Germline lookup yields CDR1 MRHNA and CDR2 SNTAGT. The CDR3 spells CASSAGQFYGYTF. The CDR3 DNA reads as TGTGCCAGCAGTGCTGGACAGTTCTATGGCTACACCTTC.

This chain connects TRBV6-6 to TRBJ1-1; possible D gene TRBD1, 5 bases. This CDR3 is 16 amino acids long. V was pared by 5 bases and J by 4 bases, with 20 bases between. Germline-derived CDR1 and CDR2 are MNHNY and SVGAGI (reference sequence). CDR3 region: CASSPPAGGGGTEAFF. In DNA, the CDR3 is TGTGCCAGCAGTCCTCCAGCGGGCGGGGGGGGCACTGAAGCTTTCTTT.

The chain combines TRBV3-1 (or the pseudogene TRBV3-2) with TRBJ2-2, with a possible D match to TRBD2 (5 bases). V lost 4 bases and J 4 bases, leaving 10 bases between the germline ends. The CDR3 sequence is 14 residues long. CDR1 and CDR2 from the germline V gene are LGHDT and YNNKEL (reference sequence). This CDR3 is CASSPGMVTGELFF. CDR3 DNA: TGTGCCAGCAGCCCCGGGATGGTCACCGGGGAGCTGTTTTTT.

The V gene is TRBV19, the J gene TRBJ1-1, with a tentative D call TRBD1 (6 bases). Trimming stripped 6 bases from V and 5 bases from J, with 13 bases between. Germline CDR1 and CDR2: LNHDA and SQIVND (reference sequence). CDR3 length: 13 amino acids. CDR3 residues: CASRQTGETEAFF. CDR3 DNA sequence: TGTGCCAGTAGACAGACAGGAGAAACTGAAGCTTTCTTT.

This chain joins TRBV28 and TRBJ2-7, with 8 bases that match TRBD1. CDR3 length: 15 residues. V shed 2 bases and J 3 bases; nucleotides not matched to a gene: 6. Germline CDR1 MDHEN, CDR2 SYDVKM. The CDR3 loop reads CASSLGGTGLYEQYF. CDR3 in DNA: TGTGCCAGCAGTTTAGGTGGGACAGGCCTCTACGAGCAGTACTTC. The full variable domain, its missing parts supplied by reference TRBV28 and TRBJ2-7, is DVKVTQSSRYLVKRTGEKVFLECVQDMDHENMFWYRQDPGLGLRLIYFSYDVKMKEKGDIPEGYSVSREKKERFSLILESASTNQTSMYLCASSLGGTGLYEQYFGPGTRLTVT.

V and J are TRBV7-9 and TRBJ2-1; 10 bases match TRBD2. Germline CDR1 and CDR2: SEHNR and FQNEAQ (reference sequence). This CDR3 contains 15 residues. J gave up 10 bases and V 3 bases, and 9 bases lay outside the gene matches. Here the CDR3 DNA reads TGTGCCAGCAGCTTTGGACTAGCGGTTCAAGGGGAGCAGTTCTTC. Translation: CASSFGLAVQGEQFF. The entire variable domain, with the rest obtained from reference TRBV7-9 and TRBJ2-1, is as follows: DTGVSQNPRHKITKRGQNVTFRCDPISEHNRLYWYRQTLGQGPEFLTYFQNEAQLEKSRLLSDRFSAERPKGSFSTLEIQRTEQGDSAMYLCASSFGLAVQGEQFFGPGTRLTVL.